The source of this TCR beta chain is a study of T cell responses to AZD1222 COVID-19 vaccine (dated by TCRdb to the early 2020s). Describing the broader study: AZD1222 recipients with second doses at about 4 weeks or about 12 weeks were pooled, because spike-specific TCR depth and breadth did not differ between schedules. Trial participants were enrolled by age into 18-55, 56-69 and 70-plus year subgroups, with around 150, 28 and 57 TCR-sequenced participants respectively. A total of 230 or so trial participants underwent TCR sequencing, of whom around 200 received two doses of AZD1222 and roughly 25 received two doses of the MenACWY control vaccine.

In regard to this clone: The target of this receptor is not known. It has no much larger one-base neighbor in the sample; base qualities were not kept.

The CDR3 regions of human TCRbeta chains were analyzed by immunosequencing. The study's processing was this. Repertoire TCRs were checked for matches against a reference library of SARS-CoV-2-specific TCRs that had been generated using the MIRA antigen-specificity platform. Breadth was defined as the fraction of unique TCRs that were SARS-CoV-2-associated. Depth was defined as the fraction of total T cells that were SARS-CoV-2-associated. Each spike-specific TCR was assigned to its reactive spike region and to a CD4 or CD8 class using the MIRA data. Log10-transformed breadth and depth values were compared by one-way ANOVA with Sidak's multiple comparisons tests. Sourced from immuneACCESS, this table was stored by TCRdb with only in-frame sequences that have V and J called. A share of the clones is absent; for the studies checked, an unresolved V gene accounts for under half, and the remainder has no known explanation. V, J and clone size derive from that table, while D and trimming were established from the DNA sequence. Counted in this sample were more than 100,000 clones; around 92% of them appeared once. More than 13% of the sample comes from the top ten.

The sample's time point label, in plain terms: baseline before first vaccination. Vaccinee samples were obtained from the UK trials COV001 and COV002, which included a single-blind randomized controlled phase 2/3 trial of AZD1222 (ChAdOx1 nCoV-19) in healthy adults. For TCRbeta chain sequencing, PBMC samples from trial participants were taken at day 0 and at day 28 after the second dose. Summary of the overall study and its limitations: Conclusions about previously exposed vaccinees are limited because only 5 or 6 AZD1222 recipients were SARS-CoV-2 seropositive at baseline. Because no day 14 peak-response samples were available, repertoires were characterized only after the peak T cell response. Vaccine-associated CD4 TCRs spanned the whole spike protein, with dominant responses in regions 160-218 and 743-854. The 56-69-year group was small, and its depth increase did not reach significance, likely because of low power. After two AZD1222 doses, both the breadth and the depth of spike-specific TCRs were significantly higher than at day 0 and than in MenACWY recipients. Participants were mostly white British and included more females than males, and it was suggested by the authors that clonal diversity may have been underestimated. Reportedly, almost half of the unique spike-specific TCRs recognized epitopes lying outside the regions that are mutated in the B.1.351 and B.1.1.7 variants.

The CDR3, cysteine through phenylalanine, is 14 amino acids long. Of all the DNA, just the CDR3 is kept, 42 bases in frame from base 1. V and J are trimmed by 4 bases and 4 bases, and the gene matches miss 8 bases of the junction. CDR1 and CDR2 were assigned from the germline V gene (reference sequence) as GTSNPN and SVGIG. The starting material was peripheral blood, obtained on day 0 of AZD1222 vaccination. The V and J segments used are TRBV30 and TRBJ2-7, and TRBD2 matches 9 of the central bases. This TCR came from an adult in good health. The CDR3 is CAWTPGLAKYEQYF. Here is the DNA: TGTGCCTGGACTCCGGGACTAGCTAAATACGAGCAGTACTTC.